The TCR beta chain under discussion was sequenced for a study of blood T cell repertoires in COVID-19 (dated by TCRdb to 2019 to 2021). Describing the broader study: Samples from collaborators originated in the United States, Italy and Spain and spanned both the acute and convalescent phases of COVID-19. The dataset comprised deeply sampled blood TCRbeta repertoires from subjects exposed to, actively infected with, or recovered from COVID-19. The prospective study material was composed of cDNA or gDNA derived from T cells, B-cell-depleted T cells, or PBMCs. Sample metadata almost always included a de-identified subject ID, COVID-19 status, age in years and sex. Where available, HLA class I and class II types were taken from metadata supplied by the sample provider and were not determined by assay-based typing. The repertoires were released in a freely available public database intended as a resource for research on the immune response to SARS-CoV-2. The samples were drawn from the first 160 participants of the ongoing ImmuneRACE study and from 1,254 subjects provided by 6 global collaborators.

Whole blood was collected in K2EDTA tubes by collaborating institutions according to the institutions' own protocols. For TCRbeta analysis, collaborators shipped samples in one of three forms: frozen whole blood, isolated PBMCs, or DNA extracted from either of those sample types. TCRbeta CDR3 regions were amplified from genomic DNA by means of the immunoSEQ Assay, a bias-controlled multiplex PCR. In the source study's methods: The number of nucleated cells in each sample was estimated from the amplification of reference gene primers within the assay. To quantify the absolute abundance of each unique TCRbeta CDR3 rearrangement, sequence reads were collapsed and filtered. For each sample, productive Simpson clonality was calculated as the square root of Simpson's diversity index across productive rearrangements. TCRdb retrieved this table from immuneACCESS and kept in-frame rearrangements only. Not all clones are present; in checked studies, unresolved V genes account for under half, and no reason is known for the remainder. Clone size and V and J calls were adopted from that table, with D and trimming inferred from the DNA. This sample is represented by fewer than 40,000 clones; nearly 90% of them were singletons. The ten most abundant clones make up over 25% of the sample.

The V and J ends are trimmed by 5 bases and 0 bases, leaving 11 bases between them. The CDR3 spans 14 residues, from the cysteine through the phenylalanine. Only CDR3 DNA is held: 42 bases, read in frame from base 1. CDR1 and CDR2, per the germline V gene, are SGHRS and YFSETQ. Turning to this clone: What antigen it recognizes has not been identified. Base-call qualities are not available, and no considerably larger clone is one nucleotide away.

General study outcomes and caveats: How much clinical and demographic metadata was included differed by source and by participant, and the metadata was provided uncurated.

The chain is made from TRBV5-1 and TRBJ2-5; D gene: possibly TRBD2, on 7 matching bases. The sequence was obtained from an elderly man with acute or convalescent COVID-19. Sequencing used peripheral blood. CDR3 sequence: CASSKGGDQETQYF. The DNA sequence reads TGCGCCAGCAGTAAGGGGGGGGACCAAGAGACCCAGTACTTC.